This TCR beta chain came from a study of cytomegalovirus exposure and HLA in healthy donors. Points from the study as a whole: Researchers catalogued about 150 TCR beta chains as cytomegalovirus-associated. Reports described diagnosis of cytomegalovirus status by the classifier as highly specific and sensitive.

The table came from immunoSEQ multiplex PCR; TCRdb's copy has only in-frame clones and leaves some out. The sample yields 220,000 or so clones, less than 85% seen once. The CDR3 spans 14 residues. J lost 7 bases, V lost 7 bases, and 8 bases had no gene match. Looked up from germline, CDR1 is SGHRS and CDR2 is YFSETQ. A remark on this clone: Its matching antigen is unknown.

The chain couples TRBV5-1 to TRBJ1-6, with TRBD1 matching 7 bases. The sample comprised PBMCs. The clonotype was recovered from a woman under 30 in good health and CMV-seronegative. CDR3 region: CASRRQGNNSPLHF. CDR3 in DNA: TGCGCCAGCCGGAGACAGGGCAACAATTCACCCCTCCACTTT.